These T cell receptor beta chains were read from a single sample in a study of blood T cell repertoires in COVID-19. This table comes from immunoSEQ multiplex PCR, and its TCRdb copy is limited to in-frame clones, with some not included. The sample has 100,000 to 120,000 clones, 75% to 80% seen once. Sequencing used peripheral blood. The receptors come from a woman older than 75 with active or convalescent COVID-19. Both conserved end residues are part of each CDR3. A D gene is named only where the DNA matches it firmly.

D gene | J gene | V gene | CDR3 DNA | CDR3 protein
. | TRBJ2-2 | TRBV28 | TGTGCCAGCAGTTTCCCAGGGATAAACACCGGGGAGCTGTTTTTT | CASSFPGINTGELFF
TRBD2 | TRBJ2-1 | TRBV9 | TGTGCCAGCAGCGTAGGTAGCAGCGGGGGCGGTTGGTTTAATGAGCAGTTCTTC | CASSVGSSGGGWFNEQFF
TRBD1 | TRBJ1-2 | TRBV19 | TGTGCCAGTAGTTCCCCAGGGACAGGGGGCGCGGTATCCTATGGCTACACCTTC | CASSSPGTGGAVSYGYTF
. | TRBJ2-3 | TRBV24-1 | TGTGCCACCAGTGATTTCCAAAGACTAGGAGGCGCGCAGTATTTT | CATSDFQRLGGAQYF
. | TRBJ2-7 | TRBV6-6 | TGTGCCAGCAGTCCCGACTCGATTTCCTACGAGCAGTACTTC | CASSPDSISYEQYF
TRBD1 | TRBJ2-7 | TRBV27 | TGTGCCAGCAGAACAGGGGGTTATTCCTACGAGCAGTACTTC | CASRTGGYSYEQYF
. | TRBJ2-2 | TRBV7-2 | TGTGCCAGCAGCCCCCGAGACCGAGGGACCGGGGAGCTGTTTTTT | CASSPRDRGTGELFF
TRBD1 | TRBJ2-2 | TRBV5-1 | TGCGCCAGCAGCCGACAGGGGAACCCCGGGGAGCTGTTTTTT | CASSRQGNPGELFF
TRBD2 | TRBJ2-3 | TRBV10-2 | TGCGCCAGCAAACTAGCGGGGACAGATACGCAGTATTTT | CASKLAGTDTQYF
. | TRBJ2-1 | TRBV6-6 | TGTGCCAGCAGGCATTGGGACTGGGAGCAGTTCTTC | CASRHWDWEQFF